This TCR beta chain was found in a study of cytomegalovirus exposure and HLA in healthy donors. Findings of the study overall: Prior analysis indicated that the majority of TCR beta V segments exhibited productivity approximately 87% or approximately 30% of the time. Available immune exposure information covered CMV serostatus only. A later analysis reportedly identified an Asian-associated ancestry cluster as carrying fewer N-insertions than the roughly 670-donor mean.

Between the trimmed V and J ends, which lost 5 bases and 7 bases, there was a span of 11 bases. CDR3 size: 13 residues. CDR1 is SGHVS and CDR2 is FQNEAQ in the germline V gene. Donors were ostensibly healthy at sampling, although undocumented immune exposures were probable. Comments on this clone: Its antigen is not known.

Vbeta (60) and Jbeta (13) primers were used in the PCR. Clones were read by immunoSEQ multiplex PCR, and TCRdb kept only the in-frame ones, dropping some. The sample has approximately 170,000 clones; roughly four fifths are singletons. This sequence was found in a man in his forties in good health and CMV-seronegative. The V call is TRBV7-8, the J call TRBJ2-2; D might be TRBD2 (6 bases). The sequenced sample consisted of PBMCs. CDR3 loop: CASSLSGGGELFF. The CDR3 coding sequence is TGTGCCAGCAGCCTTAGCGGAGGCGGGGAGCTGTTTTTT.